This T cell receptor beta chain emerged from a study of T-cell memory formation after mild COVID-19. From the 5' RACE reads, TCRdb called clonotypes with MiXCR, one entry per CDR3 protein. The sample consists of about 600,000 distinct CDR3 sequences, less than 25% of them appearing once. Germline trimming cut 6 bases from V and 5 bases from J; bases unmatched to any gene: 4. The CDR3 contains 13 residues. With regard to this clonotype: The antigen is not known.

Study-level results: Whether day 37 second-wave clones are SARS-CoV-2-specific was not confirmed.

This receptor was identified in an adult woman who had mild COVID-19 (a few samples of this study predate the infection). Cell type and time point are not known. V usage is TRBV12-3 or TRBV12-4 and J usage is TRBJ2-5; 9 positions match TRBD2. The sequencing input was PBMCs or a T cell subset sorted from them (not recorded which). CDR3 nucleotides: TGTGCCAGCAGCCTTCTAGCGGGGGAGACCCAGTACTTC. Translation: CASSLLAGETQYF.